This record looks at one T cell receptor beta chain sequence and its context. Its matching antigen is unknown. This sample was taken from a study of cytomegalovirus exposure and HLA in healthy donors. Study-level background: Some 91 million unique TCRs from HLA-typed donors were held in an early release of data.

Both 60 Vbeta primers and 13 Jbeta primers went into the PCR. Per the study methods: There were about 88 million unique TCR beta chains by a later count, and about 12 million of them were shared. Produced via immunoSEQ multiplex PCR; TCRdb's table is partial and in-frame only. V and J calls and clone size follow that table, whereas D and trimming were derived from the DNA. The repertoire holds about 160,000 clones, with roughly 70% as singletons. Points from the study as a whole: Associated with cytomegalovirus, according to the listing, were 150 to 200 TCR beta chains.

From germline, CDR1 is MGHRA and CDR2 YSYEKL. Trimming removed 4 bases from V and 4 bases from J; junction bases left unmatched: 5. The CDR3 consists of 16 residues. The receptor's source is a woman aged 50 to 65 in good health and CMV-seropositive. The gene calls are TRBV4-1 and TRBJ2-6; 9 bases agree with TRBD1. The sample comprised PBMCs. The CDR3 DNA is TGCGCCAGCAGCCGAGGGACAGGGACCGGGGCCAACGTCCTGACTTTC. Translation gives CASSRGTGTGANVLTF.